This entry lists 28 T cell receptor beta chains sequenced from one sample in a study of somatic mutations in cytotoxic T cells in rheumatoid arthritis. Data came from immunoSEQ multiplex PCR; TCRdb stores just in-frame clones and leaves some out. The sample shows about 5,000 clones, around 80% of them seen only once. The sample comprised CD8+ T cells sorted from blood. The receptors were gathered from an adult with rheumatoid arthritis.

The rearrangement joins TRBV5-8 to TRBJ2-7; TRBD1 or TRBD2 may be the D gene (7 bases each). Germline V gives CDR1 SGHTS, CDR2 YDEGEE. The CDR3 length is 17 residues. The V end was cut by 1 base, the J end by 6 bases, with 23 bases between. As DNA, the CDR3 is TGTGCCAGCAGCTTGATGGCTAGCGGTCAGAGGGGGCTCGAGCAGTACTTC. Amino acid sequence: CASSLMASGQRGLEQYF.

This clone was recorded only once. The V call is TRBV5-1, the J call TRBJ2-3; 7 positions agree with TRBD1. The CDR3 is 16 amino acids. CDR1 and CDR2 (germline): SGHRS, YFSETQ. The V and J ends lost 3 bases and 1 base, in that order; junction bases with no gene match: 8. The DNA for the CDR3 is TGCGCCAGCAGCTCCCCCGGGACAGAGGGCACAGATACGCAGTATTTT. It translates to CASSSPGTEGTDTQYF.

The chain employs TRBV4-1 and TRBJ2-1, with 12 nucleotides matching TRBD2. Germline trimming cut 5 bases from V and 7 bases from J; bases unmatched to any gene: 6. The CDR3 consists of 15 residues. In germline, CDR1 is MGHRA, CDR2 YSYEKL. This CDR3 reads CASSSLAGGQNEQFF. CDR3 DNA: TGCGCCAGCAGCTCACTAGCGGGAGGCCAAAATGAGCAGTTCTTC.

This chain uses TRBV27 with TRBJ2-7; D ambiguous. CDR1 MNHEY and CDR2 SMNVEV come from the germline V gene (reference sequence). CDR3 length: 14 residues. V gave up 0 bases and J gave up 2 bases, with 8 bases separating them. The CDR3 nucleotides read TGTGCCAGCAGTTTATCCCCCTCCCCCTACGAGCAGTACTTC. It encodes CASSLSPSPYEQYF.

J is TRBJ2-1 and V is TRBV7-8; D possibly corresponds to TRBD2 (6 bases). Between the trimmed V and J ends, which lost 6 bases and 0 bases, there was a span of 15 bases. The CDR3 has 16 amino acids. The germline CDR1 and CDR2 sequences are SGHVS and FQNEAQ. The DNA of the CDR3 is TGTGCCAGCAGACAACTAGCCCTAGTCTCCTACAATGAGCAGTTCTTC. This gives the protein CASRQLALVSYNEQFF.

This clone was detected a few times. The rearrangement uses TRBV7-9 and TRBJ2-7, with D unresolved. The V gene lost 8 bases and the J gene lost 5 bases, with 7 bases spanning the gap. From germline, CDR1 is SEHNR and CDR2 FQNEAQ (reference sequence). The length of the CDR3 is 10 residues. The CDR3 DNA reads TGTGCCAGCGGTGGACACGAGCAGTACTTC. Translated: CASGGHEQYF. The full variable domain, in which reference TRBV7-9 and TRBJ2-7 provide the parts outside the CDR3, is DTGVSQNPRHKITKRGQNVTFRCDPISEHNRLYWYRQTLGQGPEFLTYFQNEAQLEKSRLLSDRFSAERPKGSFSTLEIQRTEQGDSAMYLCASGGHEQYFGPGTRLTVT.

This clone was seen only once. The genes are TRBV2 and TRBJ2-1, with D possibly being TRBD2 (5 bases). Germline loops: CDR1 SNHLY, CDR2 FYNNEI. This CDR3 comprises 13 residues. Deletions cut 2 bases from V and 7 bases from J, with 9 bases between. The DNA for the CDR3 is TGTGCCAGCAGTGAACCGCCGGGAAATGAGCAGTTCTTC. Its protein is CASSEPPGNEQFF.

The chain employs TRBV19 and TRBJ2-1; the match to TRBD1 covers 7 bases. Germline CDR1 is LNHDA and CDR2 is SQIVND (reference sequence). The CDR3 is made up of 15 amino acids. Unmatched junction bases numbered 2, after V lost 1 base and J lost 2 bases. The chain's CDR3 is CASSIGQGAYNEQFF. CDR3 in DNA: TGTGCCAGTAGTATAGGACAGGGCGCCTACAATGAGCAGTTCTTC.

This rearrangement joins TRBV30 to TRBJ2-5; a possible D gene is TRBD2 (5 bases). V was clipped by 0 bases and J by 5 bases, with 10 bases between them. The CDR3 totals 13 residues. Germline loops: CDR1 GTSNPN, CDR2 SVGIG (reference sequence). CDR3 sequence (DNA): TGTGCCTGGAGTGTACCCGGCGGGGAGACCCAGTACTTC. It translates to CAWSVPGGETQYF.

CDR3: CASSDGTSGTDTQYF. CDR3 bases: TGTGCCAGCAGTGACGGGACTAGCGGCACAGATACGCAGTATTTT. The rearrangement joins TRBV6-4 to TRBJ2-3, with 10 bases lining up with TRBD2. The CDR3 is 15 amino acids. Trimming removed 2 bases from V and 1 base from J; junction bases left unmatched: 0. Germline V CDR1 and CDR2: MRHNA, SNTAGT.

The chain has TRBV4-2 and TRBJ2-3; TRBD2 aligns across 11 bases. The CDR3 spans 18 residues. From germline, CDR1 is LGHNA and CDR2 YNFKEQ. Unmatched junction bases numbered 10, after V lost 4 bases and J lost 1 base. Here the CDR3 DNA reads TGTGCCAGCAGCCCCCCTGGCGTAGCGGGAGGGGGCACAGATACGCAGTATTTT. It specifies CASSPPGVAGGGTDTQYF.

This rearrangement joins TRBV4-3 to TRBJ2-5; D remains unclear. The last part of the DNA fits TRBJ2-7 better; the J call may be wrong. The CDR3 consists of 15 residues. CDR1 and CDR2 (germline): LGHNA, YSLEER. CDR3 DNA: TGCGCCAGCAGCCAAGATTCAGGCAGCTCCTACGAGCAGTACTTC. Translated: CASSQDSGSSYEQYF.

This chain joins TRBV28 and TRBJ1-5; D uncertain. The germline V and J ends were trimmed by 3 bases and 7 bases, with 4 bases remaining between them. The CDR3 consists of 11 residues. Germline assignment: CDR1 MDHEN and CDR2 SYDVKM. The CDR3 DNA reads as TGTGCCAGCAGTTTCGAGCAGCCCCAGCATTTT. This encodes CASSFEQPQHF.

The rearrangement links TRBV11-2 to TRBJ1-1; TRBD1 matches 7 bases. The CDR3 runs to 15 residues. The ends lost 1 base at V and 5 bases at J; junction bases unmatched: 7. The V gene's germline CDR1 is SGHAT and CDR2 FQNNGV. The CDR3 protein is CASSLVATGQTEAFF. CDR3 nucleotide sequence: TGTGCCAGCAGCTTAGTTGCGACAGGGCAGACTGAAGCTTTCTTT.

The chain is built from TRBV7-9 and TRBJ2-7, with a weak D call TRBD2 (6 bases). The CDR3 extends over 13 amino acids. Trimming took 5 bases from V and 4 from J, leaving 12 bases between them. CDR1 and CDR2 from the germline V gene are SEHNR and FQNEAQ (reference sequence). The CDR3 nucleotides are TGTGCCAGCAGCCCCCGGGGACTTTACGAGCAGTACTTC. Amino acid sequence: CASSPRGLYEQYF.

The table lists this clone with a few counts. The genes are TRBV7-9 and TRBJ2-2; D unresolved. The CDR3 runs 14 residues. Trimming took off 5 bases at V and 3 bases at J, with 10 bases between the two ends. Germline-derived CDR1 and CDR2 are SEHNR and FQNEAQ (reference sequence). The CDR3 coding sequence is TGTGCCAGCAGCCCTAAAAGGGACACCGGGGAGCTGTTTTTT. This sequence encodes CASSPKRDTGELFF.

The V call is TRBV4-2, the J call TRBJ2-5; no definite D call. This CDR3 is 14 amino acids long. Germline assignment: CDR1 LGHNA and CDR2 YNFKEQ. V dropped 1 base and J dropped 2 bases, with 8 bases sitting between them. The CDR3 is CASSQGHTQETQYF. In DNA, the CDR3 is TGTGCCAGCAGCCAAGGACATACTCAAGAGACCCAGTACTTC.

V and J are TRBV27 and TRBJ1-2, with 7 bases that match TRBD1. Germline values: CDR1 MNHEY, CDR2 SMNVEV (reference sequence). V lost 6 bases, J lost 4 bases, and 8 bases stayed unmatched. The length of the CDR3 is 14 residues. This chain's CDR3 is CASSPTGVGYGYTF. The CDR3 DNA follows: TGTGCCAGCAGCCCTACAGGGGTGGGCTATGGCTACACCTTC.

The chain carries TRBV7-9 and TRBJ2-7; either TRBD1 or TRBD2 may supply D (5 bases each). The CDR3 contains 19 residues. V was clipped by 7 bases and J by 0 bases, with 28 bases between them. Germline V gene data show CDR1 as SEHNR and CDR2 as FQNEAQ (reference sequence). CDR3 sequence (DNA): TGTGCCAGCAAAAATCCCCGGGCCTTGGGGGTCGGAGACTCCTACGAGCAGTACTTC. Translating it yields CASKNPRALGVGDSYEQYF.

This clone has a handful of counts. V and J are TRBV7-9 and TRBJ1-1; D gene uncertain. This CDR3 has 12 residues. Looked up from germline, CDR1 is SEHNR and CDR2 is FQNEAQ (reference sequence). V lost 0 bases, J lost 10 bases, and 9 bases lay in between. The CDR3 nucleotides read TGTGCCAGCAGCTTAGCGCCCCTTCCAGCTTTCTTT. It yields the protein CASSLAPLPAFF.

CDR3 DNA: TGTGCCAGCAGTTCCCCTTTTGGGGTGTTACCAACTGGGGCCAACGTCCTGACTTTC. It is translated as CASSSPFGVLPTGANVLTF. This sequence joins TRBV27 and TRBJ2-6; D gene ambiguous. V was cut by 4 bases and J by 2 bases, with 21 bases left in between. This CDR3 contains 19 residues. CDR1 and CDR2 (germline): MNHEY, SMNVEV (reference sequence).

This chain uses TRBV7-8 with TRBJ1-5, with D possibly TRBD1 on 5 matching bases. Between the trimmed V and J ends, which lost 0 bases and 5 bases, there was a span of 11 bases. The CDR3 contains 15 residues. In germline, CDR1 is SGHVS, CDR2 FQNEAQ. This chain's CDR3 is CASSLAAGGDQPQHF. CDR3 coding DNA: TGTGCCAGCAGCTTAGCTGCTGGGGGTGATCAGCCCCAGCATTTT.

The chain has TRBV18 and TRBJ2-1; 15 bases line up with TRBD2. V trimming: 5 bases; J trimming: 7 bases; junction bases outside the gene matches: 6. Germline CDR1 is KGHSH and CDR2 is LQKENI. CDR3 length: 16 amino acids. The CDR3 DNA reads TGTGCCAGCTCAAGGACTAGCGGGAGGGCGCGGAATGAGCAGTTCTTC. This encodes CASSRTSGRARNEQFF.

The chain carries TRBV10-3 and TRBJ2-1; the D gene is possibly TRBD1 (6 bases). CDR1 and CDR2 from the germline V gene are ENHRY and SYGVKD. The CDR3 runs 14 residues. Trimming removed 4 bases from V and 4 bases from J, with 11 bases in between. DNA of the CDR3: TGTGCCATCAGTGCGGGACAAGGATACAATGAGCAGTTCTTC. Its translation: CAISAGQGYNEQFF.

The chain employs TRBV11-2 and TRBJ2-4; 9 positions match TRBD2. V was pared by 2 bases and J by 6 bases, with 11 bases of the junction left unmatched. Germline V CDR1 and CDR2: SGHAT, FQNNGV. The CDR3 contains 17 residues. The CDR3 nucleotides read TGTGCCAGCAGCTTACCCCCGGCTAGCGGGACCGGAAACATTCAGTACTTC. This sequence encodes CASSLPPASGTGNIQYF.

This clone turned up a few times. The DNA of the CDR3 is TGTGCCAGCACGCGGCTAGACGGCTACGAGCAGTACTTC. It specifies CASTRLDGYEQYF. V usage is TRBV2 and J usage is TRBJ2-7, with unresolved D. V lost 7 bases, J lost 3 bases, and 13 bases lay in between. The CDR3 is 13 residues long. CDR1 and CDR2 from the germline V gene are SNHLY and FYNNEI.

V and J are TRBV12-5 and TRBJ2-1, with a tentative D call TRBD2 (6 bases). The CDR3 totals 15 residues. V gave up 6 bases and J gave up 9 bases, with 21 bases separating them. CDR1 is LGHNT, CDR2 FRNRAP, per germline. This CDR3 is CASGLADGVYGEQFF. For the CDR3, the DNA is TGTGCTAGTGGCTTAGCGGACGGCGTCTACGGTGAGCAGTTCTTC.

This clone was seen just once. The chain links TRBV25-1 to TRBJ2-3; D is possibly TRBD2 (5 bases). The V end was cut by 3 bases, the J end by 1 base, with 11 bases between. CDR1 is MGHDK and CDR2 is SYGVNS in the germline V gene. The CDR3 contains 15 residues. CDR3 in amino acids: CASSDLAEGTDTQYF. In DNA, the CDR3 is TGTGCCAGCAGTGATCTGGCGGAGGGCACAGATACGCAGTATTTT.